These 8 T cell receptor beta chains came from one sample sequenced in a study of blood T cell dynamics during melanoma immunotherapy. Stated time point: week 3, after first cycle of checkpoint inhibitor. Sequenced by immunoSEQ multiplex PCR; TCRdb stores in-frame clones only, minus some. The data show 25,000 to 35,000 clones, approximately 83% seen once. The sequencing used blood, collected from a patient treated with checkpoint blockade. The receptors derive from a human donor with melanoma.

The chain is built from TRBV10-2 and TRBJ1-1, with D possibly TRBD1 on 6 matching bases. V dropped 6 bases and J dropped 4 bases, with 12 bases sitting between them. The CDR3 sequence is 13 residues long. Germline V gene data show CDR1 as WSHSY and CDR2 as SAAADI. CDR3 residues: CASRQGSRTEAFF. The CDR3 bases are TGCGCCAGCAGACAGGGAAGTCGCACTGAAGCTTTCTTT.

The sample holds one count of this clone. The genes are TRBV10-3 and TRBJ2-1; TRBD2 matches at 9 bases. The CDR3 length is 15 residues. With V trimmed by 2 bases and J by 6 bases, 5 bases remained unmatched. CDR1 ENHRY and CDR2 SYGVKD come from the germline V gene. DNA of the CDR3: TGTGCCATCAGTGAGGGTGCGGGAGGGGTCAATGAGCAGTTCTTC. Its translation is CAISEGAGGVNEQFF.

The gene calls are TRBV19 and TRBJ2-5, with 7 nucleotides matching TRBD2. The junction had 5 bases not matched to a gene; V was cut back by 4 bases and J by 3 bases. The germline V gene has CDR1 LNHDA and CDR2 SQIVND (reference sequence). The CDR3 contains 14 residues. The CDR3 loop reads CASSTLGLEETQYF. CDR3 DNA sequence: TGTGCCAGTAGTACCCTAGGACTAGAAGAGACCCAGTACTTC.

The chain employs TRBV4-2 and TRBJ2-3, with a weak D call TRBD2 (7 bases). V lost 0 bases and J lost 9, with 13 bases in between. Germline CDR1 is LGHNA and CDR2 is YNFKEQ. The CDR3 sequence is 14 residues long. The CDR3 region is CASSQDIGGGTQYF. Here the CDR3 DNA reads TGTGCCAGCAGCCAAGATATTGGGGGGGGCACGCAGTATTTT.

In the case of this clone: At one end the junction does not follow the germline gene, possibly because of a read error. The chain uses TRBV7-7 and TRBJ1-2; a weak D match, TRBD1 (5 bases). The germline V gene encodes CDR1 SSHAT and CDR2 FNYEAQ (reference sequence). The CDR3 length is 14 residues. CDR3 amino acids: CASSPGTTNYGYTF. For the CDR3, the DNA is TGTGCTAGCAGCCCCGGGACGACTAACTATGGCTACACCTTC.

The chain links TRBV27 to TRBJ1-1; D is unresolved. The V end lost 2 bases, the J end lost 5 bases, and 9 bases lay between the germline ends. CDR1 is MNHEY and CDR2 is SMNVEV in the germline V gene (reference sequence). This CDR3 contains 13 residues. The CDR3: CASSLNRNTEAFF. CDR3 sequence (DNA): TGTGCCAGCAGTTTAAATAGGAATACTGAAGCTTTCTTT.

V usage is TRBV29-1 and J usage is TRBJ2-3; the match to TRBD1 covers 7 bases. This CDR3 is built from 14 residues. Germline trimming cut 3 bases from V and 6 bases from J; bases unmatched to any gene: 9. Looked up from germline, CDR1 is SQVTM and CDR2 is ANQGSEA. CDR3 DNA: TGCAGCGTTGATACCGACAGGGCATGGGATACGCAGTATTTT. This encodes CSVDTDRAWDTQYF.

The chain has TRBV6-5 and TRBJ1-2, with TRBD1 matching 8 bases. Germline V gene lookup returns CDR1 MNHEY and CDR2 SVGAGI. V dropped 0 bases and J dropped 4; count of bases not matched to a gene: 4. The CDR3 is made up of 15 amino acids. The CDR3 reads CASSYSGRGLYGYTF. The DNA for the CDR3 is TGTGCCAGCAGTTACTCTGGCAGGGGGCTCTATGGCTACACCTTC.